The 2 T cell receptor beta chains presented below share a single source sample, sequenced in a study of STAT5B mutations in CD4+ large granular lymphocyte leukemia (dated by TCRdb to between 2021 and 2024). Libraries came from the immunoSEQ multiplex PCR assay. The immuneACCESS repertoire file appears here via TCRdb, limited to in-frame rearrangements. These files lack a portion of the clones; in checked studies, under half of the deficit traces to unresolved V genes, and the cause of the others is not known. For this sample the table gives 5,000 or so clones, of which about 91% were detected only once. Roughly 80% of the sample rests with the top ten. The sequencing input was PBMCs. These receptors all come from a man aged 35 to 55 with CD4+ T-cell large granular lymphocyte leukemia.

CDR3: CASSEKRGGVNEQFF. The CDR3 DNA reads as TGTGCCAGCAGTGAGAAAAGGGGAGGCGTCAATGAGCAGTTCTTC. The V gene is TRBV25-1, the J gene TRBJ2-1; D is possibly TRBD2 (6 bases). Trimming took 3 bases from V and 6 from J, leaving 15 bases between them. This CDR3 comprises 15 residues. From germline, CDR1 is MGHDK and CDR2 SYGVNS.

The V gene is TRBV10-3, the J gene TRBJ2-5, with TRBD1 matching over 7 bases. The junction had 1 base not matched to a gene; V was cut back by 6 bases and J by 0 bases. Looked up from germline, CDR1 is ENHRY and CDR2 is SYGVKD. The CDR3 totals 13 residues. The CDR3 loop reads CAISGTDQETQYF. The CDR3 DNA follows: TGTGCCATCAGCGGGACAGACCAAGAGACCCAGTACTTC.